This T cell receptor beta chain was found in a study of blood T cell repertoires in COVID-19. Original handling: How many nucleated cells were present was estimated from reference gene primer amplification. Assay used: immunoSEQ multiplex PCR; TCRdb lists only in-frame clones, some missing. D and trimming were read from the DNA, whereas the V and J calls and clone size are those reported in that table. The sample has about 350,000 clones, around nine tenths seen once. This clone was picked up a small number of times. Sequenced material: peripheral blood. The sequence was obtained from a woman younger than 35 who had recovered from COVID-19.

CDR3 residues: CASSLLPGLNSPLHF. In DNA, the CDR3 is TGCGCCAGCAGCCTCCTTCCGGGTCTGAATTCACCCCTCCACTTT. The V and J genes are TRBV4-3 and TRBJ1-6; unclear D gene. The germline V gene has CDR1 LGHNA and CDR2 YSLEER. The CDR3 runs 15 residues. The V and J ends lost 4 bases and 7 bases respectively, with 14 bases between them.